The rows below give T cell receptor beta chains drawn from one sample of a study of technical replicates of blood from several donors. Only in-frame clones appear in the TCRdb table, and some are missing; sequencing was by immunoSEQ multiplex PCR. The sample shows 75,000 to 100,000 clones, roughly 94% of them seen only once. Sample: T cells isolated from PBMCs. The source is a human donor in good health. The conserved cysteine and the conserved F or W are not part of the CDR3 here. The D gene is left open where the match is weak. Not all rows give a size; the values are once, few, many and, for expanded clones, a class.

14	TRBV7-9	NA	TRBJ2-1	NA	ASSTTGTTPYNEQF
13	TRBV6-1	NA	TRBJ2-1	TRBD2	ASSREGGSGNEQF
13	TRBV27	NA	TRBJ2-7	NA	ASSSRQSLTYEQY
10	TRBV15	NA	TRBJ1-5	NA	AIGRGNQPQH
13	TRBV6-5	NA	TRBJ1-4	TRBD1	ASSYSGTADEKLF
17	TRBV4-2	NA	TRBJ2-1	TRBD2	ASSLIGRGGIRAVNEQF
13	TRBV27	NA	TRBJ2-6	NA	ASSLGGSGANVLT
14	TRBV12-2	NA	TRBJ2-7	NA	ASRPRGGLAAYEQY
11	TRBV10-3	NA	TRBJ1-2	TRBD1	AITDRGTDGYT
12	TRBV7-9	NA	TRBJ1-2	NA	ASSLADRHYGYT
12	TRBV7-2	NA	TRBJ1-5	NA	ASSLALSNQPQH
13	TRBV19	NA	TRBJ1-5	NA	ASTPRGGGNQPQH
13	TRBV2	few	TRBJ2-7	NA	ASSGGSGRYYEQY
13	TRBV6-4	NA	TRBJ2-3	NA	ASSDSGGSTDTQY
12	TRBV4-2	NA	TRBJ2-3	NA	ASSNWTFTDTQY